These 10 T cell receptor beta chains share one sample of origin, sequenced in a study of blood T cell repertoires in COVID-19. The protocol was immunoSEQ multiplex PCR, while the TCRdb copy is restricted to in-frame clones and leaves out a portion. This table holds 100,000 to 120,000 clones, about two thirds found once. Sequences were obtained from peripheral blood. Receptors were obtained from a woman aged 40 to 50 with acute or convalescent COVID-19.

The chain has TRBV3-1 (or the pseudogene TRBV3-2) and TRBJ2-1, with D perhaps TRBD1 (6 bases). The length of the CDR3 is 12 residues. CDR1 LGHDT and CDR2 YNNKEL come from the germline V gene (reference sequence). Trimming took off 2 bases at V and 9 bases at J, with 8 bases between the two ends. This CDR3 reads CASSQRGGEQFF. CDR3 coding DNA: TGTGCCAGCAGCCAAAGAGGGGGTGAGCAGTTCTTC.

This clone was counted between two and nine times. The rearrangement joins TRBV5-1 to TRBJ2-3; tentative D call: TRBD1 (7 bases). Germline values: CDR1 SGHRS, CDR2 YFSETQ. The CDR3 sequence is 16 residues long. V lost 2 bases and J lost 8, with 21 bases in between. The CDR3 region has the DNA TGCGCCAGCAGCTTTCGTGGGACAGACGTGGGGGGTACGCAGTATTTT. Translated, it gives CASSFRGTDVGGTQYF.

This clone occurred a few times. The CDR3 spells CASSPSGTGNTIYF. CDR3 coding DNA: TGTGCCAGCAGCCCCTCGGGGACTGGAAACACCATATATTTT. This sequence joins TRBV7-9 and TRBJ1-3; no clear D. The CDR3 loop spans 14 amino acids. V lost 5 bases, J lost 2 bases, and 10 bases lay in between. CDR1 and CDR2 (germline): SEHNR, FQNEAQ (reference sequence).

This CDR3 reads CASSDRTGGHYGYTF. DNA of the CDR3: TGTGCCAGCAGCGATCGGACAGGGGGACACTATGGCTACACCTTC. The gene calls are TRBV6-1 and TRBJ1-2; 10 nucleotides match TRBD1. The CDR3 totals 15 residues. With 6 bases clipped from V and 3 bases from J, the junction kept 7 bases outside the gene matches. Germline V gives CDR1 MNHNS, CDR2 SASEGT.

This chain's CDR3 is CASSWGGESGNTIYF. CDR3 bases: TGTGCCAGCAGCTGGGGCGGAGAGTCTGGAAACACCATATATTTT. The chain couples TRBV5-5 to TRBJ1-3; possibly TRBD1 for D (5 bases). Germline-derived CDR1 and CDR2 are SGHKS and YYEKEE (reference sequence). Trimming removed 3 bases from V and 1 base from J, with 11 bases in between. The CDR3 contains 15 residues.

Notes on this clone: This same CDR3 is encoded by further DNA sequences in the sample. This chain uses TRBV11-2 with TRBJ2-1; D unclear. The CDR3 runs to 13 residues. Germline loops: CDR1 SGHAT, CDR2 FQNNGV. V was cut by 0 bases and J by 6 bases, with 6 bases left in between. CDR3 region: CASSLEASNEQFF. CDR3 DNA sequence: TGTGCCAGCAGCTTAGAGGCTAGCAATGAGCAGTTCTTC.

The chain employs TRBV7-9 and TRBJ2-7; possibly TRBD1 for D (6 bases). CDR1 SEHNR and CDR2 FQNEAQ come from the germline V gene (reference sequence). The CDR3 sequence is 16 residues long. The germline V and J ends were trimmed by 1 base and 2 bases, with 15 bases remaining between them. CDR3 protein: CASSLGVSGQPYEQYF. The DNA for the CDR3 is TGTGCCAGCAGCTTAGGAGTGTCAGGACAGCCCTACGAGCAGTACTTC.

The chain uses TRBV3-1 (or the pseudogene TRBV3-2) and TRBJ2-4; perhaps TRBD1 as D (5 bases). V gave up 1 base and J gave up 0 bases, with 16 bases separating them. The CDR3 covers 18 residues. Germline-derived CDR1 and CDR2 are LGHDT and YNNKEL (reference sequence). This CDR3 is CASSQASTVQLAKNIQYF. For the CDR3, the DNA is TGTGCCAGCAGCCAAGCCTCGACAGTTCAGCTAGCCAAAAACATTCAGTACTTC.

The chain combines TRBV11-2 with TRBJ2-1; D may be TRBD2 (7 bases). From germline, CDR1 is SGHAT and CDR2 FQNNGV. Trimming took 4 bases from V and 8 from J, leaving 15 bases between them. The CDR3 is 14 amino acids. The chain's CDR3 is CASSSLGGGYEQFF. In DNA form, the CDR3 reads TGTGCCAGCAGCTCCTTGGGGGGGGGCTATGAGCAGTTCTTC.

The chain uses TRBV12-3 or TRBV12-4 and TRBJ1-5; possibly TRBD1 for D (5 bases). The length of the CDR3 is 13 residues. V lost 6 bases and J lost 2, with 8 bases in between. The CDR3 reads CASRGGGNQPQHF. As DNA, the CDR3 is TGTGCCAGCAGGGGAGGGGGCAATCAGCCCCAGCATTTT.